The following is a TCR beta chain sequence with its context. This record comes from a study of control samples from healthy donors and cancer patients. Germline-derived CDR1 and CDR2 are PRHDT and FYEKMQ (reference sequence). There are 16 residues in the CDR3. Trimming took off 5 bases at V and 5 bases at J, with 20 bases between the two ends. The table came from immunoSEQ multiplex PCR; TCRdb's copy has only in-frame clones and leaves some out. The sample has roughly 130,000 clones; about 88% are singletons. The rearrangement uses TRBV13 and TRBJ2-3, with D perhaps given as TRBD1 or TRBD2 (7 bases each). The TCR originated in a man aged 45 to 65 in good health. The sample taken for sequencing was blood. The CDR3 loop reads CASSPRGGAFVDTQYF. The CDR3 DNA is TGTGCCAGCAGCCCCAGGGGGGGGGCTTTTGTAGATACGCAGTATTTT.